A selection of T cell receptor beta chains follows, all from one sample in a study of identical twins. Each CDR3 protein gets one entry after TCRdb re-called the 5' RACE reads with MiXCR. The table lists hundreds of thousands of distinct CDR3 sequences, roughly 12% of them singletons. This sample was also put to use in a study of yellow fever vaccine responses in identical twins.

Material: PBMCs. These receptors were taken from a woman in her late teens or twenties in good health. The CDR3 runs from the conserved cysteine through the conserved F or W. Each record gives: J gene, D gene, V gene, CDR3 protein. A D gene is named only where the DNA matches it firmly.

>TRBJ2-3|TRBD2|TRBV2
CASRHLGFSGTGSTDTQYF
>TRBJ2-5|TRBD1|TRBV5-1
CASSLDMTGDGNF
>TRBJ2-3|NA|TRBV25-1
CASSRGGTGDTQYF
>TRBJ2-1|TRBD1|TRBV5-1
CASSLVPLAGGLYNEQFF
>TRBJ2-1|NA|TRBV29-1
CSVDLGGGHNEQFF
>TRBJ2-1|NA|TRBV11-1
CASSLVSSGPSYNEQFF
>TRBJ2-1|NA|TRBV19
CASSTAVFPYEQFF
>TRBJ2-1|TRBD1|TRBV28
CASLGTGGSNEQFF
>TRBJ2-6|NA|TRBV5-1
CASSPETGANVLTF
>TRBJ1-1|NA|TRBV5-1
CASSLGSWNTEAFF
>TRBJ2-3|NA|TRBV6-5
CASSYSSVGYTQYF
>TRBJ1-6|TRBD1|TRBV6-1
CASSRSGGFYDSPLHF
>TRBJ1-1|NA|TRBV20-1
CSARDAARTAGGEAFF
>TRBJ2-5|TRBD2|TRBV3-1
CASSPLFTLAGSNQETQYF
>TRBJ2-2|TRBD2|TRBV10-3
CAIKTSGGSNTGELFF
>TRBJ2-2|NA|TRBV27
CASSFTGTPYNTGELFF
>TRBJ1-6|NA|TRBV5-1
CASSLGQENSPLHF
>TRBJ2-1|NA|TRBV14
CASGAGDEQFF
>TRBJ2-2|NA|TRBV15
CATSLAGVWRDTWNTGELFF
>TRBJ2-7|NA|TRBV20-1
CSASDVIYEQYF
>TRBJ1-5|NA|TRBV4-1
CASSLTNRVWNQPQHF
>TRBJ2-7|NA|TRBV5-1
CASSFDSYGSYEQYF
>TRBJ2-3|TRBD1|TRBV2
CAGGSGQGPDTQYF
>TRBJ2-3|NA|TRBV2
CASSEQQWAGKNSRQYF
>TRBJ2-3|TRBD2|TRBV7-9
CASSFGLAGGPDTQYF
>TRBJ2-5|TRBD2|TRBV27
CASSFGSSGVGETQYF
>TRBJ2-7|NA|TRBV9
CASSVDLTGEQYF
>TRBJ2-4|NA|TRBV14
CASSPIGQSGIAKNIQYF
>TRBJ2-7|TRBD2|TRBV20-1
CSARRLAVNYELYF
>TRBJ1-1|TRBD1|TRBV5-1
CASSLEKGATEAFF
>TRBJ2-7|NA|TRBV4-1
CASSQVTDTAYEQYF
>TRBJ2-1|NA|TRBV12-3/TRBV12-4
CASSSFPLNEQFF
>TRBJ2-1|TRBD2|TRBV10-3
CAISESQGTSGSDEQFF
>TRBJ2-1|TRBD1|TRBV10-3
CAMTDTGTGTNNEQFF
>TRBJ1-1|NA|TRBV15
CATSRLEDTEAFF
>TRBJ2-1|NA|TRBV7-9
CASSSSGPRVEQFF
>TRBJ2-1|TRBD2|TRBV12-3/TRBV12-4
CASSRGGAYNNEQFF
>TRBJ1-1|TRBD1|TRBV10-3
CASEQGVNTEAFF
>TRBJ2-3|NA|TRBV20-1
CSARRGWGSRSTDTQYF
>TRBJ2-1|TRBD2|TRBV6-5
CASSYAGLAGVLYNEQFF
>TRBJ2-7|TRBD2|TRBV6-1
CASRETGALAGVHYEQYF
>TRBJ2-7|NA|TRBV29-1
CSENMSPYEQYF
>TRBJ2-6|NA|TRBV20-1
CSASGRGADTGANVLTF
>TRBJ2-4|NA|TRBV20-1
CSAREGNALAKNIQYF
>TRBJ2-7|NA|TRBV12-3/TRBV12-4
CASSSKGTPYEQYF
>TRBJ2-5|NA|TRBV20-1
CSARDVQETQYF
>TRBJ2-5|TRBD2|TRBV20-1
CSLAGGGETQYF
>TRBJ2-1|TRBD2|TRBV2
CATALAGVINEQFF
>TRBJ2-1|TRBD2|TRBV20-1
CSARAGTSGDNEQFF
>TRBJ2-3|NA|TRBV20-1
CSAPRTAGTDTQYF
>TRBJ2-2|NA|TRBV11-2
CASSLSSVTGELFF
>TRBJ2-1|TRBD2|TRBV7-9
CASSFRGGAPYNEQFF
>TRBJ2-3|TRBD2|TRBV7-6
CASSLYSALAGGSSTDTQYF
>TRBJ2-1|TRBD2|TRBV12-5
CASGLVVGTSGKQFF
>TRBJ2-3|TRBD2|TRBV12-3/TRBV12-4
CASLPRGSGGFTDTQYF
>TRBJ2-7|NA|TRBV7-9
CASSLLSGHSYEQYF
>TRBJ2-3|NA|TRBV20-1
CSASRVEGGTDTQYF
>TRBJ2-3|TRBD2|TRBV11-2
CASSLVTSGGAVLGTDTQYF
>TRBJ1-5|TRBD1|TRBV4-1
CASSQSPGQGADQPQHF